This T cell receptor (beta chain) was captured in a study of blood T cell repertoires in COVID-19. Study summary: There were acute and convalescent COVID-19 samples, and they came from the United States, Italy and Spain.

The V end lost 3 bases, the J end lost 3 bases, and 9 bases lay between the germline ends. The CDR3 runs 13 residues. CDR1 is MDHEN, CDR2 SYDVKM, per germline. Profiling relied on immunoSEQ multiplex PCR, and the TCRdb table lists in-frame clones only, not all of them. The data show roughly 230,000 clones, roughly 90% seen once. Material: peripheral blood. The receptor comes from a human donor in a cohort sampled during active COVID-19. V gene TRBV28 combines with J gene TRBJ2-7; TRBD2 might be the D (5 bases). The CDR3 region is CASSFSGLYEQYF. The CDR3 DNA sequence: TGTGCCAGCAGTTTTTCTGGACTCTACGAGCAGTACTTC.